This T cell receptor beta chain was sequenced during a study of memory CD4+ T cells and cytomegalovirus serostatus. Single viable CD3+CD4+CD8-CD45RO+ cells were sorted as the memory CD4+ T cells. Sequencing used immunoSEQ multiplex PCR; TCRdb keeps in-frame clones, though not all of them. The data contain tens of thousands of clones, roughly 83% of them seen just once; the ten biggest clones take up around 1.1%. The length of the CDR3 is 15 residues. Unmatched junction bases numbered 12, after V lost 8 bases and J lost 4 bases. Germline values: CDR1 MNHEY, CDR2 SVGAGI. V is TRBV6-5 and J is TRBJ1-1; TRBD1 matches 8 bases. The sample taken for sequencing was memory CD4+ T cells from blood. The source is an adult in good health and CMV-seronegative. The CDR3 spells CASRGTGRPITEAFF. The DNA of the CDR3 is TGTGCCAGCCGTGGGACAGGACGGCCCATCACTGAAGCTTTCTTT.